This T cell receptor (beta chain) derives from a study of Ad26.COV2.S vaccination and SARS-CoV-2 variants. Findings and limits, study-wide: Spike-specific TCR breadth was greater in vaccine than placebo recipients. Marked by substantial breadth, spike-specific CD8+ and CD4+ T cell responses were reportedly seen after vaccination.

V was shortened by 6 bases and J by 1 base, with 12 bases between the two germline ends. The CDR3 sequence is 14 residues long. Looked up from germline, CDR1 is SGHAT and CDR2 is FQNNGV. Only in-frame clones appear in the TCRdb table, and some are missing; sequencing was by immunoSEQ multiplex PCR. This table holds about 350,000 clones, about 90% found once. Regarding this clone: Its antigen is undetermined.

Sequences were derived from peripheral blood, sampled after recovery from COVID-19. The chain employs TRBV11-2 and TRBJ1-1, with D uncertain. This TCR was sampled from a human donor who had recovered from COVID-19. The CDR3 coding sequence is TGTGCCAGCAGTCTCTCGACACGGAACACTGAAGCTTTCTTT. This translates into CASSLSTRNTEAFF.